This paragraph covers one T cell receptor beta chain sequence. TCRdb passed the 5' RACE reads through MiXCR, listing each CDR3 protein once. The sample carries approximately 50,000 distinct CDR3 sequences, less than 30% recorded once. Cells sorted as Tregs were CD4+, CD25+ and CD127-/low. The receptor was isolated from a female donor with breast cancer. Sequences were obtained from tumor-infiltrating Tregs sorted from the breast tumor.

CDR3 DNA: TGTGCCAGCTCCCGAGATAGCGGCACCCAGTACTTC. Protein sequence: CASSRDSGTQYF. V and J are TRBV7-8 and TRBJ2-5, with a tentative D call TRBD2 (6 bases). Trimming cost V 8 bases and J 8 bases, with 15 bases left between them. The CDR3 has 12 residues. Germline V gives CDR1 SGHVS, CDR2 FQNEAQ.